This T cell receptor (beta chain) was sequenced for a study of PD-L1 blockade in urothelial cancer. Study summary: The patients first took atezolizumab in about 2014, receiving 1,200 mg intravenously every 3 weeks. Once treatment had started, blood was analyzed at 3 weeks (second dose) and again at 6 weeks. Blood yielded a median of 141,255 T cells per sample.

In this sample, this clone turned up once. The CDR3 contains 15 residues. Trimming removed 3 bases from V and 2 bases from J, with 12 bases in between. Per the germline V gene, CDR1 is SGHTA and CDR2 is FQGNSA. Generated by immunoSEQ multiplex PCR, the TCRdb table keeps only in-frame clones and is missing some. The table lists about 15,000 clones, around 87% of them singletons. The chain employs TRBV7-2 and TRBJ2-3; the D gene is possibly TRBD2 (6 bases). The sample here was PBMCs, taken around atezolizumab (anti-PD-L1) treatment. The sequence was obtained from an older man with urothelial cancer. The CDR3 loop is CASSLSGSFTDTQYF. The CDR3 nucleotides read TGTGCCAGCAGCTTGAGCGGGTCTTTCACAGATACGCAGTATTTT.